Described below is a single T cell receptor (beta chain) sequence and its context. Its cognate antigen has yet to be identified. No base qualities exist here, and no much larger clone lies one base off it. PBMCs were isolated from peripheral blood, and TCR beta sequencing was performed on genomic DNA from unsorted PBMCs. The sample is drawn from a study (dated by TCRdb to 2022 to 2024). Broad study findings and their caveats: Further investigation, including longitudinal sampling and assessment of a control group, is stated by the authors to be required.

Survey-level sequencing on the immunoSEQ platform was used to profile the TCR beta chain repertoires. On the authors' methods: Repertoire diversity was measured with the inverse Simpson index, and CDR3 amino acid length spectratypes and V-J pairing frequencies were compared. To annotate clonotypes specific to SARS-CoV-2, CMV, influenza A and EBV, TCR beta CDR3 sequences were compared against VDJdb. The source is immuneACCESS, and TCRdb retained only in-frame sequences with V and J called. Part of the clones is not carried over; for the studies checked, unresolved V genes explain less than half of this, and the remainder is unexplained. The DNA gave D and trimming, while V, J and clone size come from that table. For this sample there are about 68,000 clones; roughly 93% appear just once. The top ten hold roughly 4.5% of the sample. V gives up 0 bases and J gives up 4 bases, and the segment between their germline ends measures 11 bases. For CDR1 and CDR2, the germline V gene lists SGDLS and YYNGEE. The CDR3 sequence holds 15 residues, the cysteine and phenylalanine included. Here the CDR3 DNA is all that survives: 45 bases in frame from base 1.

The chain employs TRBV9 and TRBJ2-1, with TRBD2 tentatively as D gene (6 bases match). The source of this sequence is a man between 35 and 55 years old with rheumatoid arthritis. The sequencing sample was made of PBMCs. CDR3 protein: CASSVDSGFYNEQFF. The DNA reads TGTGCCAGCAGCGTAGACAGCGGGTTTTACAATGAGCAGTTCTTC.